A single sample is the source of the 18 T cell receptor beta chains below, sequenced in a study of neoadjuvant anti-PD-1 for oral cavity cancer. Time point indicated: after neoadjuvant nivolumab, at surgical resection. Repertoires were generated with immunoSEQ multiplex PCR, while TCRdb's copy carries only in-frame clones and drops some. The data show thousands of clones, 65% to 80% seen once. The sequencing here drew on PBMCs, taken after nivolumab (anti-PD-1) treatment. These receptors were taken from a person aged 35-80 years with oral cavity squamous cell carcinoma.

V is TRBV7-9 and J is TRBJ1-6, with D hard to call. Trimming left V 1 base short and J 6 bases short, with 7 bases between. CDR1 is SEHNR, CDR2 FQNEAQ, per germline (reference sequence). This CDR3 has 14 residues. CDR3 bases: TGTGCCAGCAGCTTAGGGGTGCCTAATTCACCCCTCCACTTT. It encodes CASSLGVPNSPLHF. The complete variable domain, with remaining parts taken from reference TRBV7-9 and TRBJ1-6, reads DTGVSQNPRHKITKRGQNVTFRCDPISEHNRLYWYRQTLGQGPEFLTYFQNEAQLEKSRLLSDRFSAERPKGSFSTLEIQRTEQGDSAMYLCASSLGVPNSPLHFGNGTRLTVT.

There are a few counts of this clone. Here the CDR3 DNA reads TGCGCCAGCAGCCAAGGGGCCGTACCGGGACGGATAGCCAAAAACATTCAGTACTTC. It yields the protein CASSQGAVPGRIAKNIQYF. V usage is TRBV4-1 and J usage is TRBJ2-4, with D possibly being TRBD1 or TRBD2 (5 bases each). This CDR3 spans 19 amino acids. Germline V gene sequence: CDR1 MGHRA, CDR2 YSYEKL. With 1 base removed from V and 0 bases from J, the gap between germline ends came to 19 bases.

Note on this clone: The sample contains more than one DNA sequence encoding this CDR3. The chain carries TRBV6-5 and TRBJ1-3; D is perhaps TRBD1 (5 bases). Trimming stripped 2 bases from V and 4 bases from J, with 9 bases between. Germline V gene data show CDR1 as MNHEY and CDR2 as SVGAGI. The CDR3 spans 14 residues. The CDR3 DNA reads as TGTGCCAGCAGTTACCAGGGAGCGGGAAACACCATATATTTT. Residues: CASSYQGAGNTIYF.

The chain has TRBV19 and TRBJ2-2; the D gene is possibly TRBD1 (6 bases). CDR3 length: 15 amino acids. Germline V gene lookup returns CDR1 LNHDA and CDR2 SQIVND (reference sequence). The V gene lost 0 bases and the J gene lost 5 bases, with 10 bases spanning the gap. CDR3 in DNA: TGTGCCAGTAGTATAGATACAGGGTTGACCGGGGAGCTGTTTTTT. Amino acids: CASSIDTGLTGELFF. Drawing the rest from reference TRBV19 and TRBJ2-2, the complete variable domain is DGGITQSPKYLFRKEGQNVTLSCEQNLNHDAMYWYRQDPGQGLRLIYYSQIVNDFQKGDIAEGYSVSREKKESFPLTVTSAQKNPTAFYLCASSIDTGLTGELFFGEGSRLTVL.

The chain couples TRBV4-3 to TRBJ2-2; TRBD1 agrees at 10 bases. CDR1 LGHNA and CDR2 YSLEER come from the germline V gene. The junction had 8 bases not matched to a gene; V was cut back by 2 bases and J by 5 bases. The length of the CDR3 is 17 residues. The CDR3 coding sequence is TGCGCCAGCAGCCAAAGAGGAGACAGGGGGCGTACCGGGGAGCTGTTTTTT. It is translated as CASSQRGDRGRTGELFF.

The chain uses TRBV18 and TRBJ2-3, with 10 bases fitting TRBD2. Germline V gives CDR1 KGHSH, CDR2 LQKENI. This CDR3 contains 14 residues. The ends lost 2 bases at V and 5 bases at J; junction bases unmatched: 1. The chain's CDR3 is CASSPSGGGDTQYF. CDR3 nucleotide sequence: TGTGCCAGCTCACCAAGCGGGGGGGGAGATACGCAGTATTTT. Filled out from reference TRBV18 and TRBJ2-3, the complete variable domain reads NAGVMQNPRHLVRRRGQEARLRCSPMKGHSHVYWYRQLPEEGLKFMVYLQKENIIDESGMPKERFSAEFPKEGPSILRIQQVVRGDSAAYFCASSPSGGGDTQYFGPGTRLTVL.

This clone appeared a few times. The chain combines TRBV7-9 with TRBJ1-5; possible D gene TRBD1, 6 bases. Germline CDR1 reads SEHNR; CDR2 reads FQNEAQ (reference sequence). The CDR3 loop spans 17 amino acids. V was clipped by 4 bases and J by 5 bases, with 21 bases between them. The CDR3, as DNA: TGTGCCAGCAGCTCCTCCCCTCGGGCAGGGGCTGATCAGCCCCAGCATTTT. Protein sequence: CASSSSPRAGADQPQHF. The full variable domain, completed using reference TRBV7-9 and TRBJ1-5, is DTGVSQNPRHKITKRGQNVTFRCDPISEHNRLYWYRQTLGQGPEFLTYFQNEAQLEKSRLLSDRFSAERPKGSFSTLEIQRTEQGDSAMYLCASSSSPRAGADQPQHFGDGTRLSIL.

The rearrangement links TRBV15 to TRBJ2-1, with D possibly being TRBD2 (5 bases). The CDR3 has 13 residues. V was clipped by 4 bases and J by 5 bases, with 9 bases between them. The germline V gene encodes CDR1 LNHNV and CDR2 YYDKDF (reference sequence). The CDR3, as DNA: TGTGCCACCAGCACCCGGGAAAACAATGAGCAGTTCTTC. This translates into CATSTRENNEQFF.

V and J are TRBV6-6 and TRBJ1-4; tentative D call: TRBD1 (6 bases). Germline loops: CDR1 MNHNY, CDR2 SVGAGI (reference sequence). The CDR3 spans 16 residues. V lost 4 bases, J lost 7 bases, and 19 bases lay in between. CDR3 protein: CASSSPPGAVAEKLFF. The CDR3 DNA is TGTGCCAGCAGTTCTCCACCAGGGGCGGTAGCTGAAAAACTGTTTTTT.

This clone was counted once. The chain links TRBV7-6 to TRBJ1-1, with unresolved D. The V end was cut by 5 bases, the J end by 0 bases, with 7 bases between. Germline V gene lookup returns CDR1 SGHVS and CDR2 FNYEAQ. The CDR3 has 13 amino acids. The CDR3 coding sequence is TGTGCCAGCAGCGCCGACCTGAACACTGAAGCTTTCTTT. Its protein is CASSADLNTEAFF.

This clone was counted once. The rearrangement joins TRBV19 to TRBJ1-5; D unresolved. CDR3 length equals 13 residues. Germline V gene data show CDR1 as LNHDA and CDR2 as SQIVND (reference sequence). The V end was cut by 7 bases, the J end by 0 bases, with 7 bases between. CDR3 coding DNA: TGTGCCAGTAACTGGAATAGCAATCAGCCCCAGCATTTT. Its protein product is CASNWNSNQPQHF.

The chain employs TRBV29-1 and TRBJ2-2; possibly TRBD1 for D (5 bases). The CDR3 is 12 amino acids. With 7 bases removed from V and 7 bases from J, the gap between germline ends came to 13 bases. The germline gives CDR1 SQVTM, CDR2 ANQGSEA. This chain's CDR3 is CSAETADGELFF. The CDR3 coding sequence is TGCAGCGCGGAGACAGCAGACGGGGAGCTGTTTTTT.

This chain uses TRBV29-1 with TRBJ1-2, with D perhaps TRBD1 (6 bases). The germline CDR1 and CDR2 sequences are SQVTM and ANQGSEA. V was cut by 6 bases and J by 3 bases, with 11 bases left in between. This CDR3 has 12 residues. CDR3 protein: CSVSGGDYGYTF. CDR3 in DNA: TGCAGCGTATCCGGGGGCGACTATGGCTACACCTTC. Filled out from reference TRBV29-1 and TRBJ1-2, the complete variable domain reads SAVISQKPSRDICQRGTSLTIQCQVDSQVTMMFWYRQQPGQSLTLIATANQGSEATYESGFVIDKFPISRPNLTFSTLTVSNMSPEDSSIYLCSVSGGDYGYTFGSGTRLTVV.

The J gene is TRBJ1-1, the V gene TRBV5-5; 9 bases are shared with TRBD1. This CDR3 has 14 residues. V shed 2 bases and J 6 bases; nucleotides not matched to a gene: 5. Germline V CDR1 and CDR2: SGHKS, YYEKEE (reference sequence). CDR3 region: CASSFNRGLSEAFF. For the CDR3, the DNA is TGTGCCAGCAGCTTCAACAGGGGGCTGTCTGAAGCTTTCTTT.

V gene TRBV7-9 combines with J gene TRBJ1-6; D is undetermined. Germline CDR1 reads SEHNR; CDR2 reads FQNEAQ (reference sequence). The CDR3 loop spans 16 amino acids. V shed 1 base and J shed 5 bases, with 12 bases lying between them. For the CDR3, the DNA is TGTGCCAGCAGCTTAGTTGGTGGGCCCCATAATTCACCCCTCCACTTT. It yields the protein CASSLVGGPHNSPLHF.

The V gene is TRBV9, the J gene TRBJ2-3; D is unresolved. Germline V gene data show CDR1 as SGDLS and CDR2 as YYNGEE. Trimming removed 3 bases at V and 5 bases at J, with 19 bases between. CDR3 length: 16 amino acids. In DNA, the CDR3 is TGTGCCAGCAGCGCACCCCCTTCTCCGCGAGGAGATACGCAGTATTTT. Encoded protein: CASSAPPSPRGDTQYF.

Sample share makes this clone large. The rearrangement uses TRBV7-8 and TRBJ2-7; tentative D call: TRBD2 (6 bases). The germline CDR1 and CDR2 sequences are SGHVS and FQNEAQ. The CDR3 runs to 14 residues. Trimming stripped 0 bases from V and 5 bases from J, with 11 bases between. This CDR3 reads CASSLASWGDEQYF. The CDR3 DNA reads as TGTGCCAGCAGCTTAGCTTCGTGGGGGGACGAGCAGTACTTC.

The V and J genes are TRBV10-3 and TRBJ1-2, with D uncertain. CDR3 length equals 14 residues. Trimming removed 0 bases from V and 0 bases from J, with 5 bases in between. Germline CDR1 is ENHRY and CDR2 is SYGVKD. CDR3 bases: TGTGCCATCAGTGAGTCTGGACCTAACTATGGCTACACCTTC. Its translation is CAISESGPNYGYTF.